This TCR beta chain derives from a study of long-term antiretroviral therapy in people with HIV. Study findings and constraints: Repertoires from HIV showed CDR3 length ranges narrower than those of controls.

An immunoSEQ assay, version v3.0, was performed at survey level. Using immunoSEQ multiplex PCR, the repertoire was profiled, and TCRdb retains in-frame clones only, with some absent. This table has tens of thousands of clones, around 95% appearing once. In the case of this clone: Its antigen is still unknown.

The CDR3 runs to 16 residues. Germline V lookup: CDR1 MNHEY, CDR2 SVGAGI. The trim removed 2 bases at V and 3 bases at J, leaving 8 bases unmatched. The chain is built from TRBV6-5 and TRBJ1-2, with 8 bases that match TRBD1. This TCR was recovered from a man in his fifties with HIV. Specimen: unsorted PBMCs, collected 5.3 years after starting antiretroviral therapy. Written as DNA, the CDR3 is TGTGCCAGCAGTTACGGGGGAAAACAGGGGGACTATGGCTACACCTTC. It yields the protein CASSYGGKQGDYGYTF.